A selection of T cell receptor beta chains follows, all from one sample in a study of cytomegalovirus exposure and HLA in healthy donors. Clones were read by immunoSEQ multiplex PCR, and TCRdb kept only the in-frame ones, dropping some. The table lists 130,000 to 150,000 clones, 75% to 85% of them singletons. Source material: PBMCs. These receptors were collected from a man between 40 and 49 years old in good health and CMV-seronegative. Each CDR3 is given with its conserved first and last residue. The order of the fields is J gene, clone size, D gene, V gene, CDR3 protein, CDR3 DNA. A D gene is named only where the DNA matches it firmly. The listing skips clone size in some rows; elsewhere it reads once, few, many or a size class.

j_gene: TRBJ2-5
abundance: .
d_gene: .
v_gene: TRBV6-1
CDR3aa: CASSESGSGGYF
CDR3nt: TGTGCCAGCAGTGAAAGCGGGTCAGGAGGATACTTC

j_gene: TRBJ1-5
abundance: .
d_gene: .
v_gene: TRBV2
CDR3aa: CASSGGGSFSNQPQHF
CDR3nt: TGTGCCAGCAGTGGTGGGGGCTCTTTTAGCAATCAGCCCCAGCATTTT

j_gene: TRBJ1-5
abundance: .
d_gene: TRBD1
v_gene: TRBV28
CDR3aa: CASRGQGRSQPQHF
CDR3nt: TGTGCCAGCAGGGGACAGGGGAGAAGTCAGCCCCAGCATTTT

j_gene: TRBJ2-2
abundance: once
d_gene: TRBD2
v_gene: TRBV7-9
CDR3aa: CASSSGLGNTGELFF
CDR3nt: TGTGCCAGCAGCTCCGGACTAGGAAACACCGGGGAGCTGTTTTTT

j_gene: TRBJ2-3
abundance: once
d_gene: TRBD1
v_gene: TRBV10-3
CDR3aa: CAISEPGQGRDTQYF
CDR3nt: TGTGCCATCAGTGAGCCTGGACAGGGGAGAGATACGCAGTATTTT

j_gene: TRBJ1-5
abundance: few
d_gene: TRBD1
v_gene: TRBV27
CDR3aa: CASSIGTGRQPQHF
CDR3nt: TGTGCCAGCAGTATCGGGACAGGGAGGCAGCCCCAGCATTTT

j_gene: TRBJ2-3
abundance: .
d_gene: TRBD2
v_gene: TRBV9
CDR3aa: CASSVAPWGSGETDTQYF
CDR3nt: TGTGCCAGCAGCGTAGCGCCGTGGGGTAGCGGGGAGACAGATACGCAGTATTTT

j_gene: TRBJ2-2
abundance: .
d_gene: .
v_gene: TRBV5-4
CDR3aa: CASSTRDTGELFF
CDR3nt: TGTGCCAGCAGCACCAGGGACACCGGGGAGCTGTTTTTT

j_gene: TRBJ1-3
abundance: few
d_gene: .
v_gene: TRBV29-1
CDR3aa: CSVGQSSGNTIYF
CDR3nt: TGCAGCGTTGGACAGAGCTCTGGAAACACCATATATTTT

j_gene: TRBJ2-1
abundance: .
d_gene: .
v_gene: TRBV29-1
CDR3aa: CSARTETYNEQFF
CDR3nt: TGCAGCGCAAGGACAGAAACCTACAATGAGCAGTTCTTC

j_gene: TRBJ2-7
abundance: .
d_gene: TRBD1
v_gene: TRBV7-9
CDR3aa: CASSLTGTGNYEQYF
CDR3nt: TGTGCCAGCAGCTTGACTGGGACAGGGAATTACGAGCAGTACTTC

j_gene: TRBJ1-6
abundance: .
d_gene: TRBD1
v_gene: TRBV19
CDR3aa: CASGTVNSPLHF
CDR3nt: TGTGCCAGTGGGACAGTAAATTCACCCCTCCACTTT

j_gene: TRBJ1-5
abundance: .
d_gene: .
v_gene: TRBV6-6
CDR3aa: CASRPENRGNQPQHF
CDR3nt: TGTGCCAGCAGGCCGGAGAACAGGGGCAATCAGCCCCAGCATTTT

j_gene: TRBJ2-5
abundance: .
d_gene: .
v_gene: TRBV2
CDR3aa: CASSPQGQKYQETQYF
CDR3nt: TGTGCCAGCAGTCCCCAGGGACAAAAGTACCAAGAGACCCAGTACTTC

j_gene: TRBJ2-7
abundance: .
d_gene: TRBD2
v_gene: TRBV15
CDR3aa: CATSSGELAGEQYF
CDR3nt: TGTGCCACCAGCAGCGGTGAACTAGCGGGCGAGCAGTACTTC

j_gene: TRBJ1-5
abundance: .
d_gene: TRBD1
v_gene: TRBV2
CDR3aa: CASSYRGGSNQPQHF
CDR3nt: TGTGCCAGCAGTTACAGGGGCGGGAGCAATCAGCCCCAGCATTTT

j_gene: TRBJ2-7
abundance: .
d_gene: .
v_gene: TRBV19
CDR3aa: CATEGDSYEQYF
CDR3nt: TGTGCCACCGAAGGGGATTCCTACGAGCAGTACTTC

j_gene: TRBJ1-1
abundance: .
d_gene: .
v_gene: TRBV20-1
CDR3aa: CSALGPTEAFF
CDR3nt: TGCAGTGCCCTCGGTCCAACTGAAGCTTTCTTT

j_gene: TRBJ2-1
abundance: .
d_gene: .
v_gene: TRBV9
CDR3aa: CASSVDQDSYNEQFF
CDR3nt: TGTGCCAGCAGCGTAGACCAGGACTCCTACAATGAGCAGTTCTTC

j_gene: TRBJ2-3
abundance: once
d_gene: TRBD2
v_gene: TRBV29-1
CDR3aa: CSGRRLAGIDTQYF
CDR3nt: TGCAGCGGGCGCCGACTAGCGGGGATTGATACGCAGTATTTT

j_gene: TRBJ1-1
abundance: .
d_gene: .
v_gene: TRBV5-8
CDR3aa: CASSKRSPEEAFF
CDR3nt: TGTGCCAGCAGCAAACGGTCACCCGAGGAAGCTTTCTTT

j_gene: TRBJ1-1
abundance: .
d_gene: .
v_gene: TRBV7-9
CDR3aa: CASTGWMNTEAFF
CDR3nt: TGTGCCAGCACAGGGTGGATGAACACTGAAGCTTTCTTT

j_gene: TRBJ1-1
abundance: .
d_gene: TRBD1
v_gene: TRBV11-2
CDR3aa: CASSFGPGGAWGTEAFF
CDR3nt: TGTGCCAGCAGCTTTGGGCCAGGGGGCGCTTGGGGCACTGAAGCTTTCTTT

j_gene: TRBJ2-3
abundance: few
d_gene: TRBD2
v_gene: TRBV29-1
CDR3aa: CSETSGAPDTQYF
CDR3nt: TGCAGCGAGACTAGCGGGGCCCCAGATACGCAGTATTTT

j_gene: TRBJ1-4
abundance: .
d_gene: .
v_gene: TRBV9
CDR3aa: CASSPRERGEKLFF
CDR3nt: TGTGCCAGCAGCCCCCGAGAAAGGGGGGAAAAACTGTTTTTT

j_gene: TRBJ2-1
abundance: .
d_gene: TRBD2
v_gene: TRBV2
CDR3aa: CASSRGGSYNEQFF
CDR3nt: TGTGCCAGCAGTCGGGGGGGGTCCTACAATGAGCAGTTCTTC

j_gene: TRBJ1-6
abundance: .
d_gene: TRBD1
v_gene: TRBV7-9
CDR3aa: CASSPGQAPRSPLHF
CDR3nt: TGTGCCAGCAGCCCGGGACAGGCCCCAAGGTCACCCCTCCACTTT

j_gene: TRBJ1-5
abundance: once
d_gene: .
v_gene: TRBV7-2
CDR3aa: CASSTGGASNQPQHF
CDR3nt: TGTGCCAGCAGCACCGGCGGGGCTAGCAATCAGCCCCAGCATTTT

j_gene: TRBJ1-6
abundance: .
d_gene: TRBD1
v_gene: TRBV7-3
CDR3aa: CASSLMAGGLDSPLHF
CDR3nt: TGTGCCAGCAGCTTAATGGCAGGGGGTCTGGATTCACCCCTCCACTTT

j_gene: TRBJ2-2
abundance: .
d_gene: .
v_gene: TRBV6-5
CDR3aa: CASSYVQGSGGELFF
CDR3nt: TGTGCCAGCAGTTACGTACAGGGCTCTGGCGGGGAGCTGTTTTTT

j_gene: TRBJ2-1
abundance: .
d_gene: TRBD2
v_gene: TRBV5-1
CDR3aa: CASSLAASGGRNEQFF
CDR3nt: TGCGCCAGCAGCTTGGCCGCTAGCGGGGGAAGGAATGAGCAGTTCTTC

j_gene: TRBJ1-1
abundance: .
d_gene: .
v_gene: TRBV15
CDR3aa: CATSRGPVLNTEAFF
CDR3nt: TGTGCCACCAGCAGAGGTCCGGTGCTAAACACTGAAGCTTTCTTT

j_gene: TRBJ2-3
abundance: .
d_gene: TRBD1
v_gene: TRBV2
CDR3aa: CASSVGQGYDTQYF
CDR3nt: TGTGCCAGCAGTGTGGGACAGGGCTATGATACGCAGTATTTT

j_gene: TRBJ2-1
abundance: .
d_gene: .
v_gene: TRBV2
CDR3aa: CASGRWNEQFF
CDR3nt: TGTGCCAGCGGTCGGTGGAATGAGCAGTTCTTC

j_gene: TRBJ2-5
abundance: .
d_gene: TRBD1
v_gene: TRBV19
CDR3aa: CASSAGTGKFETQYF
CDR3nt: TGTGCCAGTAGTGCTGGGACAGGGAAGTTTGAGACCCAGTACTTC

j_gene: TRBJ1-2
abundance: .
d_gene: .
v_gene: TRBV10-2
CDR3aa: CASSFDTYNYGYTF
CDR3nt: TGCGCCAGCAGTTTTGACACGTACAACTATGGCTACACCTTC

j_gene: TRBJ1-5
abundance: .
d_gene: .
v_gene: TRBV27
CDR3aa: CASSLSFRQPQHF
CDR3nt: TGTGCCAGCAGTTTAAGCTTTCGTCAGCCCCAGCATTTT

j_gene: TRBJ2-3
abundance: once
d_gene: TRBD1
v_gene: TRBV28
CDR3aa: CASSLLRGRGTDTQYF
CDR3nt: TGTGCCAGCAGTTTATTAAGGGGGCGCGGCACAGATACGCAGTATTTT

j_gene: TRBJ2-5
abundance: .
d_gene: .
v_gene: TRBV6-1
CDR3aa: CASSEPYQETQYF
CDR3nt: TGTGCCAGCAGTGAACCCTACCAAGAGACCCAGTACTTC

j_gene: TRBJ1-1
abundance: .
d_gene: .
v_gene: TRBV4-2
CDR3aa: CASSQDRLATEAFF
CDR3nt: TGTGCCAGCAGCCAGGACAGACTAGCCACTGAAGCTTTCTTT

j_gene: TRBJ2-7
abundance: .
d_gene: TRBD1
v_gene: TRBV11-2
CDR3aa: CASSLGRGPHEQYF
CDR3nt: TGTGCCAGCAGCTTAGGAAGGGGGCCTCACGAGCAGTACTTC

j_gene: TRBJ1-3
abundance: .
d_gene: TRBD1
v_gene: TRBV6-5
CDR3aa: CASSYDRAGNTIYF
CDR3nt: TGTGCCAGCAGTTACGACAGGGCTGGAAACACCATATATTTT

j_gene: TRBJ1-1
abundance: .
d_gene: TRBD1
v_gene: TRBV14
CDR3aa: CASSLDRGSEAFF
CDR3nt: TGTGCCAGCAGTTTGGACAGGGGTTCTGAAGCTTTCTTT

j_gene: TRBJ1-2
abundance: .
d_gene: TRBD1
v_gene: TRBV7-9
CDR3aa: CASSTGTGGNGYTF
CDR3nt: TGTGCCAGCAGCACTGGGACAGGGGGAAATGGCTACACCTTC

j_gene: TRBJ2-5
abundance: .
d_gene: .
v_gene: TRBV15
CDR3aa: CATSRNWDTKETQYF
CDR3nt: TGTGCCACCAGCAGGAACTGGGACACAAAAGAGACCCAGTACTTC

j_gene: TRBJ2-7
abundance: .
d_gene: TRBD2
v_gene: TRBV5-1
CDR3aa: CASSLGVLAGAYEQYF
CDR3nt: TGCGCCAGCAGCTTGGGTGTACTAGCGGGAGCCTACGAGCAGTACTTC